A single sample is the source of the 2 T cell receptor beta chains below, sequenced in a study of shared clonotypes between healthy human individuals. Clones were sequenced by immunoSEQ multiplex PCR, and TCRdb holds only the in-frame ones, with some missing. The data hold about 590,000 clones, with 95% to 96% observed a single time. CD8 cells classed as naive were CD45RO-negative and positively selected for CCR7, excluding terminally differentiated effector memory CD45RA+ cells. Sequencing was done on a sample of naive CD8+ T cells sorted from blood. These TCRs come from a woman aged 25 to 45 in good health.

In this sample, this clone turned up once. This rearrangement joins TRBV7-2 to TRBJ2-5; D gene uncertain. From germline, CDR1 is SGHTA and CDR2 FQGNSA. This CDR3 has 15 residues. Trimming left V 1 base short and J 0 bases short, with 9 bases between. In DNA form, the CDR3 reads TGTGCCAGCAGCTTAGAACGGGCGGACCAAGAGACCCAGTACTTC. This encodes CASSLERADQETQYF.

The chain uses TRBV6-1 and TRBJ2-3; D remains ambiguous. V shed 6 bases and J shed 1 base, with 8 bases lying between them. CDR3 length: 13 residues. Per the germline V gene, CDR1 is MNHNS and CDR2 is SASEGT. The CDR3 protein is CASRLWGTDTQYF. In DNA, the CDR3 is TGTGCCAGCAGGCTTTGGGGCACAGATACGCAGTATTTT.